Sequencing of this T cell receptor (beta chain) was carried out in a study of blood T cell repertoires in COVID-19. Study details: The origin of the acute and convalescent COVID-19 samples was the United States, Italy and Spain. From T cells, B-cell-depleted T cells, or PBMCs came the material, which was cDNA or gDNA.

This clone was seen only once. Methods used by the authors: Nucleated cell number was recorded as an estimate derived from reference gene primer amplification. Here immunoSEQ multiplex PCR was the method, and the copy in TCRdb shows in-frame clones only, minus some. D and trimming were read from the DNA, whereas the V and J calls and clone size are those reported in that table. The profile shows a few hundred thousand clones, roughly 84% of them singletons. Germline loops: CDR1 PRHDT, CDR2 FYEKMQ (reference sequence). The CDR3 loop spans 14 amino acids. Losses at the gene ends were 4 bases for V and 6 bases for J; bases not matched to a gene: 6.

The receptor's source is a woman aged 18-35 years with acute or convalescent COVID-19. Source material: peripheral blood. V and J are TRBV13 and TRBJ2-1, with 7 bases that match TRBD2. CDR3 coding DNA: TGTGCCAGCAGCTCCCGGGAGGATCGCAATGAGCAGTTCTTC. Protein: CASSSREDRNEQFF.